The 30 T cell receptor beta chains given below trace back to one sample, sequenced in a study of blood T cell repertoires in COVID-19. This table comes from immunoSEQ multiplex PCR, and its TCRdb copy is limited to in-frame clones, with some not included. The repertoire consists of about 250,000 clones, with roughly nine tenths occurring once and the leading ten covering 3%. The specimen was PBMCs or T cells enriched from blood (not recorded which). These receptors all stem from a woman in her forties or fifties who had recovered from COVID-19.

The chain carries TRBV19 and TRBJ1-1, with a tentative D call TRBD1 (5 bases). The V end was cut by 5 bases, the J end by 5 bases, with 15 bases between. Germline V gene sequence: CDR1 LNHDA, CDR2 SQIVND (reference sequence). The CDR3 is 14 residues long. The CDR3 DNA reads as TGTGCCAGTAGTGAACCACAGGTCACGACTGAAGCTTTCTTT. It translates to CASSEPQVTTEAFF.

This clone appeared once. This sequence joins TRBV3-1 (or the pseudogene TRBV3-2) and TRBJ1-2; TRBD1 might be the D (6 bases). With 4 bases removed from V and 4 bases from J, the gap between germline ends came to 13 bases. In germline, CDR1 is LGHDT, CDR2 YNNKEL (reference sequence). The CDR3 is 14 amino acids. The DNA of the CDR3 is TGTGCCAGCAGCCCGTACACAGGGCTCTATGGCTACACCTTC. It is translated as CASSPYTGLYGYTF.

J is TRBJ1-6 and V is TRBV28, with D perhaps TRBD1 (6 bases). Trimming took off 2 bases at V and 9 bases at J, with 11 bases between the two ends. There are 14 residues in the CDR3. Looked up from germline, CDR1 is MDHEN and CDR2 is SYDVKM. As DNA, the CDR3 is TGTGCCAGCAGTTTACTACAGGGAGTTTCACCCCTCCACTTT. Amino acids: CASSLLQGVSPLHF. The whole variable domain, filled in from reference TRBV28 and TRBJ1-6, reads DVKVTQSSRYLVKRTGEKVFLECVQDMDHENMFWYRQDPGLGLRLIYFSYDVKMKEKGDIPEGYSVSREKKERFSLILESASTNQTSMYLCASSLLQGVSPLHFGNGTRLTVT.

V and J are TRBV18 and TRBJ2-1; D is possibly TRBD2 (6 bases). The V and J ends lost 4 bases and 6 bases respectively, with 16 bases between them. CDR1 and CDR2 (germline): KGHSH, LQKENI. The CDR3 is 15 residues long. The DNA for the CDR3 is TGTGCCAGCTCACGGACTACCTCTACCTTCAATGAGCAGTTCTTC. Translating gives CASSRTTSTFNEQFF.

The CDR3 protein is CASSITGTNTGELFF. The CDR3 nucleotides read TGTGCCAGTAGTATAACAGGGACCAACACCGGGGAGCTGTTTTTT. The chain combines TRBV19 with TRBJ2-2, with D possibly TRBD1 on 6 matching bases. V shed 2 bases and J shed 2 bases, with 9 bases lying between them. This CDR3 spans 15 amino acids. Germline V gene sequence: CDR1 LNHDA, CDR2 SQIVND (reference sequence).

The chain has TRBV5-4 and TRBJ2-3; 14 bases match TRBD2. CDR1 and CDR2 (germline): SGHNT, YYREEE (reference sequence). This CDR3 contains 18 residues. Losses at the gene ends were 1 base for V and 6 bases for J; bases not matched to a gene: 10. CDR3 nucleotide sequence: TGTGCCAGCAGCTTGATGGGGACTAGCGGGAGATCAGTGGATACGCAGTATTTT. This gives the protein CASSLMGTSGRSVDTQYF. Complete variable domain (other parts from reference TRBV5-4 and TRBJ2-3): ETGVTQSPTHLIKTRGQQVTLRCSSQSGHNTVSWYQQALGQGPQFIFQYYREEENGRGNFPPRFSGLQFPNYSSELNVNALELDDSALYLCASSLMGTSGRSVDTQYFGPGTRLTVL.

This clone appeared once. This rearrangement joins TRBV12-3 or TRBV12-4 to TRBJ1-2; 7 bases fit TRBD1. V was clipped by 6 bases and J by 4 bases; unmatched bases: 5. CDR3 length: 13 amino acids. The CDR3 protein is CASSRQGTYGYTF. CDR3 nucleotide sequence: TGTGCCAGCAGCCGACAGGGTACCTATGGCTACACCTTC.

This sequence joins TRBV27 and TRBJ1-1; 7 bases align to TRBD1. The CDR3 is 16 residues long. CDR1 and CDR2 (germline): MNHEY, SMNVEV (reference sequence). V was clipped by 3 bases and J by 1 base; unmatched bases: 8. The CDR3 region is CASSFQTGTENTEAFF. CDR3 nucleotides: TGTGCCAGCAGTTTCCAGACCGGGACAGAGAACACTGAAGCTTTCTTT.

The J gene is TRBJ1-1, the V gene TRBV10-2; weak D call: TRBD1 (5 bases). This CDR3 is 13 amino acids long. V was cut by 7 bases and J by 4 bases, with 13 bases left in between. Germline V gene lookup returns CDR1 WSHSY and CDR2 SAAADI. Here the CDR3 reads CASTQGASTEAFF. Here the CDR3 DNA reads TGCGCCAGCACCCAAGGGGCGAGCACTGAAGCTTTCTTT.

This rearrangement joins TRBV24-1 to TRBJ2-7; 12 nucleotides agree with TRBD2. CDR3 length: 15 residues. V shed 2 bases, J shed 6 bases, and the junction held 4 bases outside the gene matches. Looked up from germline, CDR1 is KGHDR and CDR2 is SFDVKD. CDR3 region: CATSDSTSGSVEQYF. CDR3 nucleotides: TGTGCCACCAGTGATTCGACTAGCGGGAGTGTCGAGCAGTACTTC.

The rearrangement joins TRBV6-6 to TRBJ2-7; 12 positions agree with TRBD2. The length of the CDR3 is 16 residues. Germline V lookup: CDR1 MNHNY, CDR2 SVGAGI (reference sequence). J lost 4 bases, V lost 0 bases, and 4 bases had no gene match. The CDR3, as DNA: TGTGCCAGCAGTTACTCGATGACTAGCGGGGGATACGAGCAGTACTTC. Translation gives CASSYSMTSGGYEQYF.

The genes are TRBV7-9 and TRBJ1-1; D remains unclear. The germline V and J ends were trimmed by 5 bases and 0 bases, with 7 bases remaining between them. CDR3 length: 13 amino acids. The germline V gene has CDR1 SEHNR and CDR2 FQNEAQ (reference sequence). In DNA, the CDR3 is TGTGCCAGCAGCGTGGCGGTGAACACTGAAGCTTTCTTT. Its translation: CASSVAVNTEAFF.

The chain has TRBV28 and TRBJ1-5, with D hard to call. Germline CDR1 MDHEN, CDR2 SYDVKM. Trimming took off 8 bases at V and 4 bases at J, with 15 bases between the two ends. The CDR3 length is 14 residues. CDR3 sequence (DNA): TGTGCCAGCTCCCTTTACTCGGGGAATCAGCCCCAGCATTTT. It is translated as CASSLYSGNQPQHF.

Details on this clone: The identical CDR3 is also encoded by other nucleotide sequences in the sample. V gene TRBV5-1 combines with J gene TRBJ1-2, with D tentatively TRBD1 (5 bases). Deletions cut 0 bases from V and 2 bases from J, with 5 bases between. Looked up from germline, CDR1 is SGHRS and CDR2 is YFSETQ. CDR3 length equals 13 residues. CDR3 loop: CASSLGQNYGYTF. CDR3 nucleotide sequence: TGCGCCAGCAGCTTGGGACAGAACTATGGCTACACCTTC.

J is TRBJ2-3 and V is TRBV5-1; 7 nucleotides align to TRBD2. V shed 3 bases and J 5 bases; nucleotides not matched to a gene: 12. There are 16 residues in the CDR3. Germline assignment: CDR1 SGHRS and CDR2 YFSETQ. The CDR3 reads CASSSMGGTQIDTQYF. Here the CDR3 DNA reads TGCGCCAGCAGCTCAATGGGGGGGACTCAGATAGATACGCAGTATTTT.

The chain joins TRBV28 to TRBJ2-5; TRBD2 is a possible D gene (6 bases). Between the trimmed V and J ends, which lost 8 bases and 5 bases, there was a span of 15 bases. The CDR3 loop spans 13 amino acids. Germline loops: CDR1 MDHEN, CDR2 SYDVKM. DNA of the CDR3: TGTGCCAGCCGCCGCGGGAAGGGGGAGACCCAGTACTTC. Its protein product is CASRRGKGETQYF.

CDR3 in DNA: TGTGCCAGCAGCCCTCGGACAGGGGCTAATCAGCCCCAGCATTTT. It is translated as CASSPRTGANQPQHF. The chain couples TRBV7-2 to TRBJ1-5; TRBD1 matches 9 bases. The junction had 6 bases not matched to a gene; V was cut back by 5 bases and J by 4 bases. This CDR3 has 15 amino acids. The germline V gene has CDR1 SGHTA and CDR2 FQGNSA.

The J gene is TRBJ2-1, the V gene TRBV7-9, with TRBD1 matching over 7 bases. CDR3 size: 17 residues. Germline V lookup: CDR1 SEHNR, CDR2 FQNEAQ (reference sequence). J gave up 5 bases and V 0 bases, and 10 bases lay outside the gene matches. The CDR3 spells CASSLAGQPKLDNEQFF. The CDR3, as DNA: TGTGCCAGCAGCTTAGCGGGACAGCCAAAATTGGACAATGAGCAGTTCTTC.

V gene TRBV7-3 combines with J gene TRBJ2-1, with 14 bases identical to TRBD2. Trimming cost V 6 bases and J 1 base; bases outside gene matches: 11. Germline lookup yields CDR1 SGHTA and CDR2 FQGTGA. CDR3 length: 19 residues. The CDR3 sequence is CASSIGTSGSRRSYNEQFF. In nucleotides, the CDR3 is TGTGCCAGCAGTATAGGGACTAGCGGGAGTCGTCGTTCCTACAATGAGCAGTTCTTC.

The table lists this clone with a count of one. The chain combines TRBV28 with TRBJ2-2, with 10 bases fitting TRBD1. The V gene end was trimmed by 6 bases and the J gene end by 3 bases; junction bases not matched to a gene: 7. The CDR3 is 16 residues long. In germline, CDR1 is MDHEN, CDR2 SYDVKM. DNA of the CDR3: TGTGCCAGCAGAATCAGGGACAGGGGAGACACCGGGGAGCTGTTTTTT. Amino acids: CASRIRDRGDTGELFF. Filled out from reference TRBV28 and TRBJ2-2, the complete variable domain reads DVKVTQSSRYLVKRTGEKVFLECVQDMDHENMFWYRQDPGLGLRLIYFSYDVKMKEKGDIPEGYSVSREKKERFSLILESASTNQTSMYLCASRIRDRGDTGELFFGEGSRLTVL.

The chain has TRBV5-4 and TRBJ1-6; TRBD1 matches at 9 bases. Germline-derived CDR1 and CDR2 are SGHNT and YYREEE (reference sequence). The junction had 6 bases not matched to a gene; V was cut back by 4 bases and J by 10 bases. This CDR3 spans 14 amino acids. CDR3 protein: CASSRGTGNSPLHF. CDR3 sequence (DNA): TGTGCCAGCAGCCGCGGGACAGGGAACTCACCCCTCCACTTT. The whole variable domain, filled in from reference TRBV5-4 and TRBJ1-6, reads ETGVTQSPTHLIKTRGQQVTLRCSSQSGHNTVSWYQQALGQGPQFIFQYYREEENGRGNFPPRFSGLQFPNYSSELNVNALELDDSALYLCASSRGTGNSPLHFGNGTRLTVT.

The rearrangement uses TRBV7-3 and TRBJ1-1, with TRBD1 as a possible D gene (5 bases). Looked up from germline, CDR1 is SGHTA and CDR2 is FQGTGA. Trimming took off 1 base at V and 1 base at J, with 10 bases between the two ends. The CDR3 is 15 amino acids. CDR3 sequence reads: CASSLMGGANTEAFF. The CDR3 DNA sequence: TGTGCCAGCAGCTTAATGGGGGGAGCGAACACTGAAGCTTTCTTT.

V usage is TRBV7-9 and J usage is TRBJ1-1; D gene ambiguous. Looked up from germline, CDR1 is SEHNR and CDR2 is FQNEAQ (reference sequence). The CDR3 covers 12 residues. Trimming stripped 6 bases from V and 1 base from J, with 6 bases between. The CDR3 here is CASSVQNTEAFF. Here the CDR3 DNA reads TGTGCCAGCAGTGTTCAGAACACTGAAGCTTTCTTT.

This clone was recorded a few times. The chain carries TRBV27 and TRBJ2-1; TRBD2 matches 11 bases. Trimming at V came to 9 bases and at J to 12 bases, leaving 10 bases not matched to a gene. Looked up from germline, CDR1 is MNHEY and CDR2 is SMNVEV (reference sequence). This CDR3 contains 13 residues. CDR3 nucleotide sequence: TGTGCCAGTTCGGGACTAGCGGCCATGGGGCAGTTCTTC. It yields the protein CASSGLAAMGQFF.

This chain links TRBV27 with TRBJ1-2; 9 nucleotides match TRBD1. The V gene's germline CDR1 is MNHEY and CDR2 SMNVEV (reference sequence). V lost 1 base to trimming and J lost 6 bases; unmatched junction nucleotides: 9. This CDR3 is built from 16 residues. CDR3 nucleotides: TGTGCCAGCAGTTTATACAGGGGGCGGGTAGAAGATGGCTACACCTTC. It translates to CASSLYRGRVEDGYTF.

The V call is TRBV6-6, the J call TRBJ1-3, with D possibly matching TRBD1 (6 bases). This CDR3 has 17 amino acids. V gave up 5 bases and J gave up 0 bases, with 17 bases separating them. Germline loops: CDR1 MNHNY, CDR2 SVGAGI (reference sequence). CDR3 sequence: CASSRVGGPSSGNTIYF. CDR3 coding DNA: TGTGCCAGCAGTCGAGTGGGGGGGCCCAGCTCTGGAAACACCATATATTTT.

The chain carries TRBV5-4 and TRBJ1-6; 8 nucleotides align to TRBD1. J lost 2 bases, V lost 10 bases, and 5 bases had no gene match. Germline V gene lookup returns CDR1 SGHNT and CDR2 YYREEE (reference sequence). The CDR3 contains 14 residues. In DNA form, the CDR3 reads TGTGCCGGCTCAGGGGGCACCTATAATTCACCCCTCCACTTT. It encodes CAGSGGTYNSPLHF.

The V and J genes are TRBV12-5 and TRBJ2-1; 8 bases line up with TRBD2. There are 14 residues in the CDR3. V was pared by 1 base and J by 10 bases, with 6 bases of the junction left unmatched. Germline loops: CDR1 LGHNT, CDR2 FRNRAP. CDR3 region: CASGLESGSDEQFF. The CDR3 coding sequence is TGTGCTAGTGGTTTGGAAAGCGGGAGTGACGAGCAGTTCTTC.

The chain uses TRBV9 and TRBJ1-3; unclear D gene. Germline lookup yields CDR1 SGDLS and CDR2 YYNGEE. Trimming cost V 0 bases and J 0 bases, with 10 bases left between them. CDR3 size: 16 residues. DNA of the CDR3: TGTGCCAGCAGCGTAGGCGGCAGTTCCTCTGGAAACACCATATATTTT. It encodes CASSVGGSSSGNTIYF. Together with reference TRBV9 and TRBJ1-3, the CDR3 gives the full variable domain: DSGVTQTPKHLITATGQRVTLRCSPRSGDLSVYWYQQSLDQGLQFLIQYYNGEERAKGNILERFSAQQFPDLHSELNLSSLELGDSALYFCASSVGGSSSGNTIYFGEGSWLTVV.

The CDR3 coding sequence is TGTGCCTGGATCCCAGGGTGGTCCTACGAGCAGTACTTC. Amino acids: CAWIPGWSYEQYF. V is TRBV30 and J is TRBJ2-7; D may be TRBD1 (5 bases). V dropped 4 bases and J dropped 1 base, with 11 bases sitting between them. The CDR3 covers 13 residues. The germline CDR1 and CDR2 sequences are GTSNPN and SVGIG (reference sequence).